This paragraph covers one T cell receptor beta chain sequence. This sample was included in a study of PD-L1 blockade in urothelial cancer. Time point described: peripheral blood 6 weeks after treatment start. Each PCR received spiked synthetic TCR analog templates. TCRdb's copy holds only in-frame clones and misses some; the assay was immunoSEQ multiplex PCR. The table includes some 51,000 clones, roughly 91% detected once. The germline CDR1 and CDR2 sequences are MNHEY and SMNVEV (reference sequence). The length of the CDR3 is 14 residues. Deletions cut 8 bases from V and 5 bases from J, with 16 bases between.

Sequenced here: PBMCs, sampled around atezolizumab (anti-PD-L1) treatment. The J gene is TRBJ1-3, the V gene TRBV27; perhaps TRBD1 as D (6 bases). This clonotype originated in a man in his sixties with urothelial cancer. The CDR3 spells CASSPGQERNTIYF. CDR3 sequence (DNA): TGTGCCAGCTCTCCGGGACAAGAAAGAAACACCATATATTTT.